The T cell receptor (beta chain) under discussion was sequenced for a study of blood T cell repertoires in COVID-19. Turning to the study itself: PBMCs, B-cell-depleted T cells, or T cells were the source of the cDNA or gDNA that made up the material.

Between the trimmed V and J ends, which lost 1 base and 0 bases, there was a span of 5 bases. Germline V CDR1 and CDR2: SGHTA, FQGTGA. The CDR3 has 14 residues. Produced via immunoSEQ multiplex PCR; TCRdb's table is partial and in-frame only. The sample yields about 130,000 clones, approximately 74% seen once. The chain carries TRBV7-3 and TRBJ2-3, with D unclear. This TCR was recovered from a woman between 65 and 79 years old with acute or convalescent COVID-19. The sample consisted of peripheral blood. The CDR3 DNA reads as TGTGCCAGCAGCTTAAGCGGAAGCACAGATACGCAGTATTTT. Translation: CASSLSGSTDTQYF.